The 19 T cell receptor beta chains presented below share a single source sample, sequenced in a study of blood T cell repertoires in COVID-19. TCRdb's table, derived via immunoSEQ multiplex PCR, lists solely in-frame clones and lacks some. The sample has roughly 300,000 clones, roughly 83% seen once. Sample: peripheral blood. Source of these receptors: a human donor with COVID-19, enrolled during active disease. The donor label of this sample is uncertain.

This clone was counted only a few times. The chain couples TRBV5-1 to TRBJ2-5, with 7 nucleotides matching TRBD1. Trimming at V came to 3 bases and at J to 2 bases, leaving 7 bases not matched to a gene. Germline values: CDR1 SGHRS, CDR2 YFSETQ. This CDR3 contains 15 residues. CDR3 sequence: CASSSDRLGQETQYF. In DNA form, the CDR3 reads TGCGCCAGCAGCTCGGACAGGTTGGGACAAGAGACCCAGTACTTC.

J is TRBJ2-1 and V is TRBV3-1 (or the pseudogene TRBV3-2), with 8 bases lining up with TRBD2. V dropped 4 bases and J dropped 6; count of bases not matched to a gene: 11. From germline, CDR1 is LGHDT and CDR2 YNNKEL (reference sequence). The CDR3 spans 16 residues. CDR3 in amino acids: CASSPPTAGVSNEQFF. DNA for the CDR3: TGTGCCAGCAGCCCTCCTACAGCGGGAGTTTCCAATGAGCAGTTCTTC.

Many counts were recorded for this clone. V is TRBV19 and J is TRBJ1-3; D remains ambiguous. The CDR3 totals 14 residues. CDR1 is LNHDA and CDR2 is SQIVND in the germline V gene (reference sequence). V was trimmed by 6 bases and J by 5 bases, leaving 14 bases between them. The CDR3 DNA reads TGTGCCAGTAGAAAAACAGAGAACAGAAACACCATATATTTT. Its translation is CASRKTENRNTIYF.

The chain is built from TRBV24-1 and TRBJ2-3; TRBD2 agrees at 8 bases. The trim removed 0 bases at V and 4 bases at J, leaving 14 bases unmatched. The CDR3 is 19 residues long. Germline lookup yields CDR1 KGHDR and CDR2 SFDVKD. The CDR3 DNA is TGTGCCACCAGTGATTTGGCCGGGAGCCAGCGGGAGTACCCAGATACGCAGTATTTT. Translated: CATSDLAGSQREYPDTQYF.

This clone was recorded only once. J is TRBJ2-1 and V is TRBV9; tentatively, D is TRBD2 (6 bases). V lost 4 bases and J lost 7, with 12 bases in between. CDR1 and CDR2 (germline): SGDLS, YYNGEE. This CDR3 comprises 13 residues. The CDR3 sequence is CASSPRLVNEQFF. CDR3 nucleotides: TGTGCCAGCAGCCCCAGACTAGTAAATGAGCAGTTCTTC.

The CDR3 loop is CASSRVSGSESEQFF. The CDR3, as DNA: TGTGCCAGCAGCCGCGTTAGCGGGAGTGAGAGTGAGCAGTTCTTC. This chain uses TRBV4-2 with TRBJ2-1; 9 positions agree with TRBD2. The CDR3 is 15 amino acids. The V gene's germline CDR1 is LGHNA and CDR2 YNFKEQ. With V trimmed by 4 bases and J by 9 bases, 10 bases remained unmatched.

The genes are TRBV29-1 and TRBJ2-7; 7 bases are a match to TRBD1. J gave up 5 bases and V 4 bases, and 14 bases lay outside the gene matches. This CDR3 is built from 15 residues. Germline CDR1 and CDR2: SQVTM and ANQGSEA. The DNA for the CDR3 is TGCAGCGTTGTTAAAACCCGCAGGGGGTCCGACGAGCAGTACTTC. It translates to CSVVKTRRGSDEQYF.

The chain links TRBV2 to TRBJ1-5; tentatively, D is TRBD1 (6 bases). This CDR3 has 12 residues. Germline-derived CDR1 and CDR2 are SNHLY and FYNNEI. V gave up 8 bases and J gave up 4 bases, with 9 bases separating them. The CDR3 spells CASRQANQPQHF. CDR3 DNA sequence: TGTGCCAGCCGACAGGCTAATCAGCCCCAGCATTTT. The whole variable domain, filled in from reference TRBV2 and TRBJ1-5, reads EPEVTQTPSHQVTQMGQEVILRCVPISNHLYFYWYRQILGQKVEFLVSFYNNEISEKSEIFDDQFSVERPDGSNFTLKIRSTKLEDSAMYFCASRQANQPQHFGDGTRLSIL.

CDR3 region: CASSLEREQPQHF. As DNA, the CDR3 is TGTGCCAGCAGCCTTGAACGGGAACAGCCCCAGCATTTT. The rearrangement uses TRBV12-3 or TRBV12-4 and TRBJ1-5; D is undetermined. V shed 6 bases and J shed 7 bases, with 13 bases lying between them. The CDR3 consists of 13 residues.

V usage is TRBV3-1 (or the pseudogene TRBV3-2) and J usage is TRBJ2-3; D remains ambiguous. V was cut by 4 bases and J by 3 bases, with 14 bases left in between. The CDR3 extends over 15 amino acids. Germline V gene sequence: CDR1 LGHDT, CDR2 YNNKEL (reference sequence). The CDR3 region is CASSLTPDFTDTQYF. CDR3 nucleotide sequence: TGTGCCAGCAGCCTGACCCCCGACTTTACAGATACGCAGTATTTT.

The chain uses TRBV7-2 and TRBJ1-1, with D perhaps matching TRBD1 (6 bases). V shed 4 bases and J shed 1 base, with 13 bases lying between them. The CDR3 is 15 amino acids. Germline assignment: CDR1 SGHTA and CDR2 FQGNSA. In DNA, the CDR3 is TGTGCCAGCAGCTCGACGGACAGAAGGAACACTGAAGCTTTCTTT. The encoded protein is CASSSTDRRNTEAFF.

V and J are TRBV27 and TRBJ2-1, with a weak D call TRBD2 (6 bases). Germline V lookup: CDR1 MNHEY, CDR2 SMNVEV (reference sequence). CDR3 length equals 15 residues. V lost 7 bases to trimming and J lost 2 bases, with 15 bases between them. CDR3 residues: CASTTRLGTYNEQFF. The CDR3, as DNA: TGTGCCAGCACCACTAGACTAGGGACCTACAATGAGCAGTTCTTC.

The chain carries TRBV6-4 and TRBJ1-1, with D possibly TRBD1 on 6 matching bases. The CDR3 is 15 residues long. The germline V and J ends were trimmed by 8 bases and 4 bases, with 20 bases remaining between them. CDR1 and CDR2 from the germline V gene are MRHNA and SNTAGT. The CDR3 DNA reads as TGTGCCAGCCGGCCCGAACAGGGATTTGGCACTGAAGCTTTCTTT. Protein product: CASRPEQGFGTEAFF.

Note on this clone: This CDR3 is also generated by other DNA sequences in the sample. This sequence joins TRBV29-1 and TRBJ2-3, with no clear D. The CDR3 runs to 12 residues. V dropped 6 bases and J dropped 0 bases, with 7 bases sitting between them. The germline CDR1 and CDR2 sequences are SQVTM and ANQGSEA. The CDR3 DNA reads TGCAGCGTCGAAACTAGCACAGATACGCAGTATTTT. It codes for CSVETSTDTQYF.

A few counts support this clone. This sequence joins TRBV30 and TRBJ1-2, with 10 bases fitting TRBD1. There are 14 residues in the CDR3. The germline gives CDR1 GTSNPN, CDR2 SVGIG (reference sequence). Trimming removed 1 base from V and 7 bases from J; junction bases left unmatched: 6. The CDR3 nucleotides are TGTGCCTGGAGTGGTGACAGGGGGCATCGTGGCTACACCTTC. Its protein product is CAWSGDRGHRGYTF.

This chain joins TRBV18 and TRBJ1-1; 7 bases are a match to TRBD1. CDR3 length: 15 residues. Germline lookup yields CDR1 KGHSH and CDR2 LQKENI. Trimming at V came to 3 bases and at J to 5 bases, leaving 9 bases not matched to a gene. The CDR3 is CASSPRQGSGTEAFF. The CDR3 DNA reads TGTGCCAGCTCACCGCGACAGGGCTCGGGGACTGAAGCTTTCTTT. Supplemented by reference TRBV18 and TRBJ1-1, the full variable domain reads NAGVMQNPRHLVRRRGQEARLRCSPMKGHSHVYWYRQLPEEGLKFMVYLQKENIIDESGMPKERFSAEFPKEGPSILRIQQVVRGDSAAYFCASSPRQGSGTEAFFGQGTRLTVV.

The V and J genes are TRBV6-2 or TRBV6-3 and TRBJ2-7; TRBD2 might be the D (5 bases). This CDR3 comprises 20 residues. V was clipped by 4 bases and J by 1 base, with 29 bases between them. The V gene's germline CDR1 is MNHEY and CDR2 SVGEGT. CDR3 in amino acids: CASSLAPGPSGSFVSYEQYF. CDR3 DNA: TGTGCCAGCAGTTTGGCCCCCGGCCCTAGTGGGAGTTTTGTTTCCTACGAGCAGTACTTC.

This sequence joins TRBV3-1 (or the pseudogene TRBV3-2) and TRBJ2-2; 12 bases map to TRBD2. CDR1 LGHDT and CDR2 YNNKEL come from the germline V gene (reference sequence). The CDR3 sequence is 16 residues long. J lost 6 bases, V lost 2 bases, and 4 bases had no gene match. CDR3 coding DNA: TGTGCCAGCAGCCAAACTAGCGGGAGGAATTCCGGGGAGCTGTTTTTT. The encoded protein is CASSQTSGRNSGELFF.

This chain joins TRBV6-5 and TRBJ2-7; possible D gene TRBD2, 5 bases. Germline loops: CDR1 MNHEY, CDR2 SVGAGI. This CDR3 comprises 15 residues. The ends were cut back, 5 bases at V and 3 bases at J, with 17 bases in the middle. The CDR3: CASSRSGQLNYEQYF. As DNA, the CDR3 is TGTGCCAGCAGTCGAAGCGGCCAGCTTAACTACGAGCAGTACTTC.